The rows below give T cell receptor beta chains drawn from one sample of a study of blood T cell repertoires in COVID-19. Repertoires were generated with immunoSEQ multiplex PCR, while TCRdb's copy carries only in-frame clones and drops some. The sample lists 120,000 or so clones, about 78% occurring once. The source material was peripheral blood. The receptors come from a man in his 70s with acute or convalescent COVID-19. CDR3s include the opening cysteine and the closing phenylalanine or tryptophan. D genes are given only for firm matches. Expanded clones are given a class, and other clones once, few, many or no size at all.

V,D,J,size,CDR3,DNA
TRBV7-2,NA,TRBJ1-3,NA,CASRRPGDSGYGNTIYF,TGTGCCAGCAGGCGCCCGGGAGACAGCGGATATGGAAACACCATATATTTT
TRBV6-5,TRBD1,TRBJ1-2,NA,CASSYLSAGGYGYTF,TGTGCCAGCAGTTATCTTTCAGCAGGGGGCTATGGCTACACCTTC
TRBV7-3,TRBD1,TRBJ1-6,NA,CASSKDRASPLHF,TGTGCCAGCAGCAAAGACAGGGCTTCACCCCTCCACTTT
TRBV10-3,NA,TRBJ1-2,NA,CAISEGGRGANYGYTF,TGTGCCATCAGTGAAGGAGGCAGGGGAGCCAACTATGGCTACACCTTC
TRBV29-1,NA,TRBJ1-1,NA,CSVLDSEAFF,TGCAGCGTCCTGGACAGTGAAGCTTTCTTT
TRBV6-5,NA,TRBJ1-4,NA,CASRGDRSSPEKLFF,TGTGCCAGCAGAGGAGACAGAAGCTCCCCCGAAAAACTGTTTTTT
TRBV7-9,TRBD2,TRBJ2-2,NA,CASSGTSGGDTGELFF,TGTGCCAGCAGCGGGACTAGCGGGGGGGACACCGGGGAGCTGTTTTTT
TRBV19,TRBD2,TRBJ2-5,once,CASTPGGGKETQYF,TGTGCCAGTACCCCGGGGGGGGGAAAAGAGACCCAGTACTTC
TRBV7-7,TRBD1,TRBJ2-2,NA,CASSSGTGFTGELFF,TGTGCTAGCAGCTCCGGGACAGGGTTCACCGGGGAGCTGTTTTTT
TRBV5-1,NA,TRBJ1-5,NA,CASSLEGGQPQHF,TGCGCCAGCAGCTTGGAGGGAGGTCAGCCCCAGCATTTT
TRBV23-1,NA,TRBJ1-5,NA,CASSQSVRNQPQHF,TGCGCCAGCAGTCAGTCAGTTCGCAATCAGCCCCAGCATTTT
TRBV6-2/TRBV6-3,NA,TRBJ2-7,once,CASSYEAGEQYF,TGTGCCAGCAGTTATGAAGCTGGCGAGCAGTACTTC
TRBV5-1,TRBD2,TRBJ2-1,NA,CASSLARTSGGAVNEQFF,TGCGCCAGCAGCTTGGCCCGGACTAGCGGGGGGGCTGTCAATGAGCAGTTCTTC
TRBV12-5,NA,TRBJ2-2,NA,CASGLGQGYTGELFF,TGTGCTAGTGGTTTGGGGCAGGGGTACACCGGGGAGCTGTTTTTT
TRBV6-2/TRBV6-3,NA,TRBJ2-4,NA,CASSLTALAKNIQYF,TGTGCCAGCAGTTTGACAGCCCTAGCCAAAAACATTCAGTACTTC
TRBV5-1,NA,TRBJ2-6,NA,CASSVQSSGANVLTF,TGCGCCAGCTCGGTCCAAAGCTCTGGGGCCAACGTCCTGACTTTC
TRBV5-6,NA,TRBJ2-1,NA,CASSPRIQGREQFF,TGTGCCAGCAGCCCTAGGATACAGGGCCGGGAGCAGTTCTTC
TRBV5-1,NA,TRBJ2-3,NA,CASSRGEWGSTDTQYF,TGCGCCAGCAGCCGTGGGGAGTGGGGAAGCACAGATACGCAGTATTTT
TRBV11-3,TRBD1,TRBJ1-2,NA,CASSLAKQGAFYGYTF,TGTGCCAGCAGCTTAGCGAAACAGGGGGCCTTCTATGGCTACACCTTC
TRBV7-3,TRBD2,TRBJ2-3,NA,CASSLQLAGSTDTQYF,TGTGCCAGCAGCTTACAACTAGCGGGGAGCACAGATACGCAGTATTTT
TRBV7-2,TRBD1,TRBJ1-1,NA,CASSPQGGTEAFF,TGTGCCAGCAGCCCACAGGGGGGGACTGAAGCTTTCTTT
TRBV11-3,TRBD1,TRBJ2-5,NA,CASSSRDRVETQYF,TGTGCCAGCAGCTCGAGGGACAGGGTCGAGACCCAGTACTTC
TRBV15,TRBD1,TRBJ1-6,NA,CATSKTGGGFSSYNSPLHF,TGTGCCACCAGCAAGACAGGGGGAGGGTTTAGCTCCTATAATTCACCCCTCCACTTT
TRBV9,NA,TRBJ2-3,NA,CASSVVGSRRDTQYF,TGTGCCAGCAGCGTAGTCGGCAGCCGGAGGGATACGCAGTATTTT
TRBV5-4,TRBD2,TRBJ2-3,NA,CASSSGLAGALTTDTQYF,TGTGCCAGCAGCTCGGGACTAGCGGGGGCCTTAACCACAGATACGCAGTATTTT
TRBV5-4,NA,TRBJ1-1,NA,CASSPTTGTRDTEAFF,TGTGCCAGCAGCCCGACGACCGGGACAAGGGACACTGAAGCTTTCTTT
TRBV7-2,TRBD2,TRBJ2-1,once,CASSLTSGGPLGEQFF,TGTGCCAGCAGCCTGACTAGCGGGGGCCCCCTAGGTGAGCAGTTCTTC
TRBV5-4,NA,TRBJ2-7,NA,CASSRDRGMSYF,TGTGCCAGCAGCCGGGACCGCGGGATGTCGTACTTC
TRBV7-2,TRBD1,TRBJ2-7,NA,CASSFSLQGDEQYF,TGTGCCAGCAGCTTTTCGCTACAGGGGGACGAGCAGTACTTC
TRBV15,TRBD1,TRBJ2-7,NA,CATSRDRGTHEQYF,TGTGCCACCAGCAGGGACAGGGGGACCCACGAGCAGTACTTC
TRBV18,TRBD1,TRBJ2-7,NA,CASSPSGGQTYEQYF,TGTGCCAGCTCACCATCAGGGGGCCAAACCTACGAGCAGTACTTC
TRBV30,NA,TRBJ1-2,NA,CAWSFDTYGYTF,TGTGCCTGGAGTTTTGACACCTATGGCTACACCTTC
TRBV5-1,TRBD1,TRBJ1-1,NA,CASSLQGVGTEAFF,TGCGCCAGCAGCTTGCAGGGGGTGGGCACTGAAGCTTTCTTT
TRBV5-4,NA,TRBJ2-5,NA,CASSLPLETQYF,TGTGCCAGCAGCCTCCCTTTGGAGACCCAGTACTTC
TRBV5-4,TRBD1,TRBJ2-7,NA,CASSFRGQDYEQYF,TGTGCCAGCAGCTTTAGGGGACAGGACTACGAGCAGTACTTC
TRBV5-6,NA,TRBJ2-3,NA,CASTTGAGYSDTQYF,TGTGCCAGCACCACAGGGGCGGGGTATTCAGATACGCAGTATTTT